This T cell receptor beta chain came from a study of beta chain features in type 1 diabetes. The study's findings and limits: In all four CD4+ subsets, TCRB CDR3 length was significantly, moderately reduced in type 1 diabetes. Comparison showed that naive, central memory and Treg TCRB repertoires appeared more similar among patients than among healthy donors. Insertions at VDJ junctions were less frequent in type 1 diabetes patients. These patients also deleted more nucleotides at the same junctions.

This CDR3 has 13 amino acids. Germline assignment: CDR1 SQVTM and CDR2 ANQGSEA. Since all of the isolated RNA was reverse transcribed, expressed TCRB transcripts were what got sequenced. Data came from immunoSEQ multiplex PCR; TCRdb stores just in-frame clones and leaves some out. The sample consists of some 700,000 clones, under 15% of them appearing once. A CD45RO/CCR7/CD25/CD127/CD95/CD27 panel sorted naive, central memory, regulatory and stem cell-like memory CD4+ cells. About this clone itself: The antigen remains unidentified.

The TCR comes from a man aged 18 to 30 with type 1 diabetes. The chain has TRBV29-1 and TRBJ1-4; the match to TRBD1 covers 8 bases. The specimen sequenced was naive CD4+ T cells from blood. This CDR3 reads CNLDMQGATKLFF. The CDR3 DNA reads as TGCAATCTCGATATGCAGGGGGCCACAAAACTGTTTTTT.